What follows are 30 T cell receptor beta chains derived from one specimen sequenced in a study of spatial heterogeneity in lung cancer. Time point in this sample: sample taken at primary tumor resection. Extraction of whole RNA from tumor, nontumor lung or frozen PBMC preceded unsorted sequencing. TCRdb redid the calling of the 5' RACE reads with MiXCR, one entry per CDR3 protein. The sample lists about 92,000 distinct CDR3 sequences, less than 15% occurring once. The material sequenced was PBMCs, taken at surgery. Receptors were obtained from a male donor with early-stage non-small cell lung cancer.

This clonotype was seen a handful of times. V gene TRBV12-3 or TRBV12-4 combines with J gene TRBJ1-6; unclear D gene. Trimming took 3 bases from V and 11 from J, leaving 14 bases between them. The CDR3 spans 14 residues. The CDR3 loop reads CASSFGPPGTPLHF. The CDR3 coding sequence is TGTGCCAGCAGTTTCGGGCCCCCTGGGACACCCCTCCACTTT.

This clonotype has at least ten counts. V and J are TRBV11-2 and TRBJ2-5, with 7 nucleotides matching TRBD1. The V and J ends lost 3 bases and 0 bases, in that order; junction bases with no gene match: 4. The germline CDR1 and CDR2 sequences are SGHAT and FQNNGV. There are 15 residues in the CDR3. The CDR3 DNA follows: TGTGCCAGCAGCTTTTCAGGGGGATACCAAGAGACCCAGTACTTC. This gives the protein CASSFSGGYQETQYF.

This clonotype was observed at least ten times. CDR3 protein: CASAGRRPSSYNEQFF. CDR3 nucleotide sequence: TGTGCCAGCGCAGGACGGAGGCCGAGCTCCTACAATGAGCAGTTCTTC. The chain uses TRBV6-2 or TRBV6-3 and TRBJ2-1; TRBD2 might be the D (5 bases). The V gene lost 8 bases and the J gene lost 0 bases, with 17 bases spanning the gap. Germline V CDR1 and CDR2: MNHEY, SVGEGT. This CDR3 has 16 residues.

The chain couples TRBV20-1 to TRBJ2-6; D gene uncertain. V was pared by 3 bases and J by 1 base, with 7 bases between. Germline CDR1 and CDR2: DFQATT and SNEGSKA (reference sequence). The CDR3 contains 14 residues. This chain's CDR3 is CSASQISGANVLTF. CDR3 bases: TGCAGTGCTAGCCAGATATCTGGGGCCAACGTCCTGACTTTC.

The V gene is TRBV27, the J gene TRBJ2-5; tentatively, D is TRBD1 or TRBD2 (5 bases each). Germline V lookup: CDR1 MNHEY, CDR2 SMNVEV (reference sequence). This CDR3 is 15 amino acids long. Deletions cut 6 bases from V and 7 bases from J, with 21 bases between. CDR3: CASSTVQAARGTQYF. The CDR3 DNA is TGTGCCAGCAGCACGGTACAGGCGGCGAGGGGGACCCAGTACTTC.

At least ten counts were recorded for this clonotype. The chain combines TRBV6-1 with TRBJ2-5; no firm D call. Trimming cost V 6 bases and J 4 bases, with 12 bases left between them. The CDR3 has 13 residues. Germline V CDR1 and CDR2: MNHNS, SASEGT. The CDR3 region has the DNA TGTGCCAGCAGGATGGTTTTTGGAGAGACCCAGTACTTC. This gives the protein CASRMVFGETQYF.

The table lists this clonotype with a few counts. The chain employs TRBV6-5 and TRBJ1-2; possible D gene TRBD1, 6 bases. Trimming cost V 5 bases and J 8 bases, with 15 bases left between them. This CDR3 is 13 amino acids long. CDR1 is MNHEY and CDR2 is SVGAGI in the germline V gene. CDR3 residues: CASSPQGWNGYTF. CDR3 nucleotides: TGTGCCAGCAGTCCACAGGGATGGAACGGCTACACCTTC.

The chain has TRBV7-9 and TRBJ2-5; 7 bases are shared with TRBD1. The junction had 16 bases not matched to a gene; V was cut back by 9 bases and J by 3 bases. CDR1 SEHNR and CDR2 FQNEAQ come from the germline V gene (reference sequence). The CDR3 consists of 16 residues. CDR3 protein: CARSPRQGFSKETQYF. Written as DNA, the CDR3 is TGTGCCAGGAGCCCTCGACAGGGTTTTAGTAAAGAGACCCAGTACTTC.

Many counts were recorded for this clonotype. The V and J genes are TRBV20-1 and TRBJ1-5; the D gene is possibly TRBD1 (5 bases). There are 15 residues in the CDR3. The germline CDR1 and CDR2 sequences are DFQATT and SNEGSKA (reference sequence). V was cut by 2 bases and J by 3 bases, with 14 bases left in between. CDR3: CSARQPQGSNQPQHF. CDR3 coding DNA: TGCAGTGCTAGACAGCCCCAGGGATCCAATCAGCCCCAGCATTTT.

The chain links TRBV7-2 to TRBJ2-2, with a possible D match to TRBD2 (6 bases). Germline V CDR1 and CDR2: SGHTA, FQGNSA. This CDR3 has 16 amino acids. V was pared by 0 bases and J by 2 bases, with 10 bases between. CDR3 DNA: TGTGCCAGCAGCTTAGCCCTCGGGGGAAACACCGGGGAGCTGTTTTTT. Residues: CASSLALGGNTGELFF.

V gene TRBV7-2 combines with J gene TRBJ2-5; 15 bases match TRBD2. The germline V gene encodes CDR1 SGHTA and CDR2 FQGNSA. This CDR3 is built from 18 residues. J gave up 3 bases and V 4 bases, and 9 bases lay outside the gene matches. The CDR3 is CASSSGTGLAGGKETQYF. CDR3 nucleotide sequence: TGTGCCAGCAGCTCCGGCACGGGACTAGCGGGGGGCAAAGAGACCCAGTACTTC.

This clonotype occurred a few times. This rearrangement joins TRBV29-1 to TRBJ2-1; 13 bases are a match to TRBD2. The V segment lost 4 bases and the J segment 7 bases; nucleotides outside the gene matches: 7. Germline V gene sequence: CDR1 SQVTM, CDR2 ANQGSEA. The CDR3 contains 15 residues. This CDR3 reads CSVVTSGGAWNEQFF. For the CDR3, the DNA is TGCAGCGTTGTTACTAGCGGGGGGGCCTGGAATGAGCAGTTCTTC.

Many counts were recorded for this clonotype. The chain carries TRBV5-1 and TRBJ2-3; perhaps TRBD1 as D (6 bases). The germline gives CDR1 SGHRS, CDR2 YFSETQ. Trimming cost V 4 bases and J 0 bases, with 9 bases left between them. The CDR3 covers 14 residues. DNA for the CDR3: TGCGCCAGCAGCCCCGACAGGAGCACAGATACGCAGTATTTT. This codes for CASSPDRSTDTQYF. Combining the CDR3 with reference TRBV5-1 and TRBJ2-3 gives the whole variable domain KAGVTQTPRYLIKTRGQQVTLSCSPISGHRSVSWYQQTPGQGLQFLFEYFSETQRNKGNFPGRFSGRQFSNSRSEMNVSTLELGDSALYLCASSPDRSTDTQYFGPGTRLTVL.

Only a few counts were recorded for this clonotype. The junction and the germline gene differ at one end; a read error may be behind it. The chain links TRBV7-7 to TRBJ2-3, with no clear D. CDR1 is SSHAT and CDR2 is FNYEAQ in the germline V gene (reference sequence). The CDR3 has 14 amino acids. The CDR3 DNA reads as TGTGCTAGCAGCTTAGCCGGCAGCACAGATACGCAGTATTTT. Amino acid sequence: CASSLAGSTDTQYF.

CDR3 loop: CASSPSGQGHTEAFF. The CDR3 DNA sequence: TGTGCCAGCAGTCCCTCCGGACAGGGGCACACTGAAGCTTTCTTT. V gene TRBV6-5 combines with J gene TRBJ1-1, with 9 bases fitting TRBD1. The CDR3 totals 15 residues. Looked up from germline, CDR1 is MNHEY and CDR2 is SVGAGI. The V gene end was trimmed by 5 bases and the J gene end by 3 bases; junction bases not matched to a gene: 7.

This chain uses TRBV7-8 with TRBJ1-5; perhaps TRBD1 as D (5 bases). The germline gives CDR1 SGHVS, CDR2 FQNEAQ. V lost 5 bases and J 3 bases, leaving 17 bases between the germline ends. The CDR3 length is 16 residues. Here the CDR3 DNA reads TGTGCCAGCAGCCCCATCCGGGGACTTTCCAATCAGCCCCAGCATTTT. Translation gives CASSPIRGLSNQPQHF.

This clonotype has only a few counts. The chain joins TRBV19 to TRBJ1-3; the D gene is possibly TRBD1 (5 bases). The CDR3 runs 17 residues. Per the germline V gene, CDR1 is LNHDA and CDR2 is SQIVND (reference sequence). Trimming shortened V by 9 bases and J by 0 bases, and 21 bases separated the two germline ends. The CDR3 DNA reads TGTGCCAGCTCCCCCACGGGACTTAAGTCCTCTGGAAACACCATATATTTT. Its translation is CASSPTGLKSSGNTIYF.

The CDR3 coding sequence is TGTGCCAGCAAGGGGCGGACGGTTCATCGCGAGCAGTACTTC. It encodes CASKGRTVHREQYF. The chain carries TRBV27 and TRBJ2-7; tentative D call: TRBD1 (5 bases). The CDR3 loop spans 14 amino acids. Germline assignment: CDR1 MNHEY and CDR2 SMNVEV (reference sequence). Trimming took off 7 bases at V and 6 bases at J, with 19 bases between the two ends.

The chain has TRBV7-2 and TRBJ1-2, with 7 nucleotides matching TRBD1. From germline, CDR1 is SGHTA and CDR2 FQGNSA. This CDR3 contains 13 residues. V shed 7 bases and J 4 bases; nucleotides not matched to a gene: 6. The CDR3 DNA follows: TGTGCCAGCAACCTGGACAGGATCTATGGCTACACCTTC. This encodes CASNLDRIYGYTF.

The table lists this clonotype with a few counts. The J gene is TRBJ2-1, the V gene TRBV12-3 or TRBV12-4, with D possibly being TRBD2 (5 bases). The V gene lost 0 bases and the J gene lost 8 bases, with 8 bases spanning the gap. This CDR3 region has 13 residues. CDR3 sequence: CASSLARGHEQFF. CDR3 DNA sequence: TGTGCCAGCAGTTTAGCACGAGGGCATGAGCAGTTCTTC.

The table lists this clonotype with many counts. The V call is TRBV6-2 or TRBV6-3, the J call TRBJ1-1, with TRBD1 as a possible D gene (5 bases). Germline assignment: CDR1 MNHEY and CDR2 SVGEGT. The CDR3 runs 13 residues. The ends were cut back, 6 bases at V and 6 bases at J, with 14 bases in the middle. In DNA, the CDR3 is TGTGCCAGCAGCTCTGCGGGGGTCTCTGAAGCTTTCTTT. It yields the protein CASSSAGVSEAFF.

V and J are TRBV28 and TRBJ2-5; perhaps D is TRBD1 or TRBD2 (7 bases each). Trimming left V 9 bases short and J 1 base short, with 15 bases between. This CDR3 has 14 amino acids. Germline CDR1 reads MDHEN; CDR2 reads SYDVKM. CDR3 region: CASSREGAQETQYF. Written as DNA, the CDR3 is TGTGCCAGTTCCAGGGAGGGGGCCCAAGAGACCCAGTACTTC.

The CDR3 DNA follows: TGCGCCAGCAGCCAAGTAGTTTATATTGGGGTAGGTCAGCCCCAGCATTTT. This translates into CASSQVVYIGVGQPQHF. The gene calls are TRBV4-1 and TRBJ1-5, with D unclear. V was pared by 1 base and J by 6 bases, with 19 bases between. CDR3 length: 17 residues. CDR1 MGHRA and CDR2 YSYEKL come from the germline V gene.

This clonotype was counted many times. V is TRBV7-9 and J is TRBJ2-3, with 9 bases aligning to TRBD2. The junction had 10 bases not matched to a gene; V was cut back by 5 bases and J by 4 bases. The CDR3 is 16 amino acids. Looked up from germline, CDR1 is SEHNR and CDR2 is FQNEAQ (reference sequence). Written as DNA, the CDR3 is TGTGCCAGCAGCACCGTAGCGGGAGCAGGGGCAGATACGCAGTATTTT. This gives the protein CASSTVAGAGADTQYF.

The sample holds a few counts of this clonotype. Relative to the germline gene, one junction end is altered; a read error may explain this. This chain links TRBV7-3 with TRBJ1-2; perhaps TRBD1 as D (6 bases). Looked up from germline, CDR1 is SGHTA and CDR2 is FQGTGA. The CDR3 contains 13 residues. The CDR3 bases are TGTGCCAGCAGCTTAGGTTTAGAGGGACAAAGACTCTTC. Residues: CASSLGLEGQRLF.

This clonotype appeared a few times. The V call is TRBV6-6, the J call TRBJ2-3, with 11 bases fitting TRBD1. V was pared by 5 bases and J by 3 bases, with 7 bases of the junction left unmatched. The CDR3 is 16 residues long. Germline-derived CDR1 and CDR2 are MNHNY and SVGAGI (reference sequence). The CDR3 DNA reads TGTGCCAGCAGTCCATCCGGGACAGGGGGTACAGATACGCAGTATTTT. It specifies CASSPSGTGGTDTQYF.

A few counts support this clonotype. The chain employs TRBV7-2 and TRBJ1-2; D is unclear. Trimming left V 1 base short and J 4 bases short, with 13 bases between. The CDR3 sequence is 15 residues long. Germline V lookup: CDR1 SGHTA, CDR2 FQGNSA. The CDR3 sequence is CASSLDNRRSYGYTF. In DNA form, the CDR3 reads TGTGCCAGCAGCTTAGACAACAGAAGATCCTATGGCTACACCTTC.

At least ten counts were recorded for this clonotype. The junction differs from germline at one of its ends, possibly a read error. The chain joins TRBV7-8 to TRBJ1-4; 10 bases are a match to TRBD1. The germline V gene has CDR1 SGHVS and CDR2 FQNEAQ. This CDR3 contains 15 residues. CDR3 sequence (DNA): TGTGCCAGCAGCCTAGCCGGGACAGGGGCTGAAAAACTGTTTTTT. Encoded protein: CASSLAGTGAEKLFF.

In the case of this clonotype: A read error may account for a junction end that differs from germline. The chain links TRBV28 to TRBJ2-3; 11 nucleotides line up with TRBD2. Germline loops: CDR1 MDHEN, CDR2 SYDVKM. The CDR3 sequence is 15 residues long. CDR3 coding DNA: TGTGCCAGCGGTTTGGCTCCTAGCGGGAGGGATACGCAGTATTTT. Amino acids: CASGLAPSGRDTQYF.

This clonotype was seen more than once but under ten times. This chain links TRBV19 with TRBJ2-7; 7 bases match TRBD2. Trimming at V came to 3 bases and at J to 3 bases, leaving 2 bases not matched to a gene. CDR3 length: 13 residues. Per the germline V gene, CDR1 is LNHDA and CDR2 is SQIVND (reference sequence). The CDR3 spells CASSIQRDYEQYF. The CDR3 bases are TGTGCCAGTAGTATCCAGCGGGACTACGAGCAGTACTTC. The full variable domain, rest sourced from reference TRBV19 and TRBJ2-7, is DGGITQSPKYLFRKEGQNVTLSCEQNLNHDAMYWYRQDPGQGLRLIYYSQIVNDFQKGDIAEGYSVSREKKESFPLTVTSAQKNPTAFYLCASSIQRDYEQYFGPGTRLTVT.